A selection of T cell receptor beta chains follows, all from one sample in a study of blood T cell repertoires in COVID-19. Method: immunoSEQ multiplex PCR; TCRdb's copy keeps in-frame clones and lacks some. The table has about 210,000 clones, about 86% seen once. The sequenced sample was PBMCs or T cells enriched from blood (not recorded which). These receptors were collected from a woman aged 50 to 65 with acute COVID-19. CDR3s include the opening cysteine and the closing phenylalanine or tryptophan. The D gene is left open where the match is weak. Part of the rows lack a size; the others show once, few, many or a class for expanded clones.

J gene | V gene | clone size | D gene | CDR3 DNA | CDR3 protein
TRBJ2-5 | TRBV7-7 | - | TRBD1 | TGTGCCAGCAGCTCCCTGACAGGGCGGGTGGAGACCCAGTACTTC | CASSSLTGRVETQYF
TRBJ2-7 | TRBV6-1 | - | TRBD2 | TGTGCCAGCAGTGATGGACTAGCGGGCCCATACGAGCAGTACTTC | CASSDGLAGPYEQYF
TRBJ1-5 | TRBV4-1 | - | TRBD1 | TGCGCCAGCAGCCAAGCTGGGACAGGGAGCAATCAGCCCCAGCATTTT | CASSQAGTGSNQPQHF
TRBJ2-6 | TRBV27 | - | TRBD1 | TGTGCCAGCAGTTTCCTGGACAGGGCTAGGGGCAACGTCCTGACTTTC | CASSFLDRARGNVLTF
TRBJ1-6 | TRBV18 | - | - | TGTGCCAGCTCAGGGCTCGATTATAATTCACCCCTCCACTTT | CASSGLDYNSPLHF
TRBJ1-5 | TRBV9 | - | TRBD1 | TGTGCCAGCAGCGAGGGACAGTATAGCAATCAGCCCCAGCATTTT | CASSEGQYSNQPQHF
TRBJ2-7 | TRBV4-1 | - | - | TGCGCCAGCAGCCAGGCCAGGGGCTACGAGCAGTACTTC | CASSQARGYEQYF
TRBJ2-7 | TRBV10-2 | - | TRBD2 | TGCGCCAGCAGCGCACTAGCGGTCTCCTCCTACGAGCAGTACTTC | CASSALAVSSYEQYF
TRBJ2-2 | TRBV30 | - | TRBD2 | TGTGCCTGGCTAGCGGGAGGGACGCCCGGGGAGCTGTTTTTT | CAWLAGGTPGELFF
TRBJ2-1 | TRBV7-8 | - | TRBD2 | TGTGCCAGCAGCAAAAGACTAGCGGGAGGGGTTGAGCAGTTCTTC | CASSKRLAGGVEQFF
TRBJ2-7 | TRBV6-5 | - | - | TGTGCCAGCAGCCGGACCTCACAGGGATTCTACGAGCAGTACTTC | CASSRTSQGFYEQYF
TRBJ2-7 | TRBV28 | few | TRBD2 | TGTGCCAGCAGGCGAATGGAGCCCTCCGGGACTAGCGGGAGGGCCAGGTACGAGCAGTACTTC | CASRRMEPSGTSGRARYEQYF
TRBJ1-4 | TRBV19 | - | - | TGTGCCAGTAGTCAGGGGTGGAGGGAAAAACTGTTTTTT | CASSQGWREKLFF
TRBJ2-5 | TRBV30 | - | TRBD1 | TGTGCCTGGAGTCATGGACAGGGGTGGCAAGAGACCCAGTACTTC | CAWSHGQGWQETQYF
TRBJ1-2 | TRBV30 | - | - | TGTGCCTGGAGTCCACAGGCCTACTATGGCTACACCTTC | CAWSPQAYYGYTF
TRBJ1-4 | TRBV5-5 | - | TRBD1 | TGTGCCAGCAGCCGAGGACAGGGTTGGGGAAAACTGTTTTTT | CASSRGQGWGKLFF
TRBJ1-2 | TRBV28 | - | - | TGTGCCAGCAGTGTACAACCTAACTATGGCTACACCTTC | CASSVQPNYGYTF
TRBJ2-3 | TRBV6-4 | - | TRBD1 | TGTGCCAGCAGTGGGACAGGGGGCGCAGATACGCAGTATTTT | CASSGTGGADTQYF